Presented here are 23 T cell receptor beta chains from one specimen sequenced in a study of Ad26.COV2.S vaccination and SARS-CoV-2 variants. This sample's treatment: around 19 received Ad26.COV2.S at low or high dose, single or two shots; about 5 received placebo; per-sample allocation not given. It was on day 63 after the first vaccine or placebo injection that samples were taken. The data were produced by immunoSEQ multiplex PCR, yet TCRdb's version contains in-frame clones alone and is incomplete. Of over 300,000 clones listed, around four fifths were seen once; the top ten hold approximately 7.8%. The sequenced sample was peripheral blood, obtained in a trial of Ad26.COV2.S vaccine versus placebo. The origin of the receptors is a person between 18 and 65 years old who received the Ad26.COV2.S COVID-19 vaccine or a placebo.

The chain is built from TRBV21-1 and TRBJ2-1; TRBD2, the table's D call, lacks a check against the DNA. TRBV21-1 has pseudogene status. The CDR3 contains 17 residues. CDR3 region: CASSKEAAAGAKDEQFF. For the CDR3, the DNA is TGTGCCAGCAGCAAAGAGGCGGCAGCGGGAGCTAAAGATGAGCAGTTCTTC.

The chain couples TRBV7-9 to TRBJ2-3; possible D gene TRBD2, 6 bases. The CDR3 runs 16 residues. With 1 base removed from V and 3 bases from J, the gap between germline ends came to 14 bases. Germline CDR1 SEHNR, CDR2 FQNEAQ (reference sequence). The CDR3 spells CASSLGATSRTDTQYF. For the CDR3, the DNA is TGTGCCAGCAGCTTAGGGGCGACTAGTCGTACAGATACGCAGTATTTT.

This chain connects TRBV29-1 to TRBJ1-2; D ambiguous. Germline loops: CDR1 SQVTM, CDR2 ANQGSEA. There are 12 residues in the CDR3. The V end lost 3 bases, the J end lost 1 base, and 6 bases lay between the germline ends. CDR3 sequence: CSVETVNYGYTF. In nucleotides, the CDR3 is TGCAGCGTTGAGACGGTTAACTATGGCTACACCTTC.

This chain links TRBV11-2 with TRBJ1-6; D gene uncertain. This CDR3 contains 13 residues. Per the germline V gene, CDR1 is SGHAT and CDR2 is FQNNGV. The germline V and J ends were trimmed by 0 bases and 11 bases, with 8 bases remaining between them. The CDR3 loop is CASSLESGTPLHF. The CDR3 nucleotides read TGTGCCAGCAGCTTAGAATCCGGGACACCCCTCCACTTT.

The rearrangement links TRBV6-5 to TRBJ1-2; D is perhaps TRBD1 (5 bases). V lost 0 bases, J lost 3 bases, and 8 bases lay in between. The CDR3 length is 14 residues. Germline CDR1 and CDR2: MNHEY and SVGAGI. Written as DNA, the CDR3 is TGTGCCAGCAGTTACTCGGGGGTTGACTATGGCTACACCTTC. Amino acids: CASSYSGVDYGYTF.

This clone occurred a few times. The rearrangement links TRBV5-4 to TRBJ1-2; 7 nucleotides line up with TRBD1. J lost 4 bases, V lost 0 bases, and 12 bases had no gene match. The CDR3 has 17 residues. From germline, CDR1 is SGHNT and CDR2 YYREEE (reference sequence). The CDR3 bases are TGTGCCAGCAGCTTGGAAGGTGAAAGGGGGCAGAGCTATGGCTACACCTTC. Amino acid sequence: CASSLEGERGQSYGYTF.

The genes are TRBV4-2 and TRBJ1-6, with D perhaps TRBD1 (5 bases). V was trimmed by 1 base and J by 7 bases, leaving 11 bases between them. Germline CDR1 reads LGHNA; CDR2 reads YNFKEQ. The CDR3 length is 15 residues. CDR3 region: CASSQVKGENSPLHF. CDR3 nucleotides: TGTGCCAGCAGCCAAGTTAAAGGGGAGAATTCACCCCTCCACTTT.

This clone was detected only a few times. V and J are TRBV7-2 and TRBJ1-1, with 9 bases aligning to TRBD1. The CDR3 has 17 residues. The V gene end was trimmed by 4 bases and the J gene end by 1 base; junction bases not matched to a gene: 10. From germline, CDR1 is SGHTA and CDR2 FQGNSA. The CDR3 nucleotides are TGTGCCAGCAGCTCTGGGACAGGGATAAAAACGAACACTGAAGCTTTCTTT. This encodes CASSSGTGIKTNTEAFF.

The chain uses TRBV19 and TRBJ2-6, with 13 bases fitting TRBD2. CDR1 and CDR2 from the germline V gene are LNHDA and SQIVND (reference sequence). The CDR3 runs 18 residues. V lost 1 base to trimming and J lost 2 bases; unmatched junction nucleotides: 2. In DNA form, the CDR3 reads TGTGCCAGTAGTATAGTTGGACTAGCGGGGGCTGGGGCCAACGTCCTGACTTTC. Translation gives CASSIVGLAGAGANVLTF.

The V call is TRBV19, the J call TRBJ2-1, with 9 bases lining up with TRBD2. Germline-derived CDR1 and CDR2 are LNHDA and SQIVND (reference sequence). This CDR3 has 15 amino acids. J lost 4 bases, V lost 7 bases, and 8 bases had no gene match. DNA of the CDR3: TGTGCCAGTACCGCAGGGGCGGGGGGGTACAATGAGCAGTTCTTC. Translation gives CASTAGAGGYNEQFF.

The chain couples TRBV6-1 to TRBJ1-2; tentative D call: TRBD1 (6 bases). CDR3 size: 13 residues. V was trimmed by 1 base and J by 6 bases, leaving 9 bases between them. CDR1 is MNHNS, CDR2 SASEGT, per germline. The CDR3 coding sequence is TGTGCCAGCAGTGAAGGGAACAGGGATGGCTACACCTTC. Protein product: CASSEGNRDGYTF.

In regard to this clone: The identical CDR3 is also encoded by other nucleotide sequences in the sample. V gene TRBV5-1 combines with J gene TRBJ2-2; D gene unclear. Germline CDR1 reads SGHRS; CDR2 reads YFSETQ. CDR3 length: 14 residues. V lost 0 bases and J lost 2, with 5 bases in between. The CDR3 reads CASSLAGNTGELFF. The CDR3 nucleotides read TGCGCCAGCAGCTTGGCAGGTAACACCGGGGAGCTGTTTTTT.

The table lists this clone with a few counts. The chain carries TRBV5-4 and TRBJ2-2, with D hard to call. This CDR3 comprises 13 residues. CDR1 and CDR2 (germline): SGHNT, YYREEE (reference sequence). V shed 1 base and J shed 5 bases, with 6 bases lying between them. The CDR3 loop reads CASSLHLTGELFF. CDR3 DNA: TGTGCCAGCAGCTTGCATTTAACCGGGGAGCTGTTTTTT. The variable domain in full, completed from reference TRBV5-4 and TRBJ2-2, reads ETGVTQSPTHLIKTRGQQVTLRCSSQSGHNTVSWYQQALGQGPQFIFQYYREEENGRGNFPPRFSGLQFPNYSSELNVNALELDDSALYLCASSLHLTGELFFGEGSRLTVL.

The rearrangement uses TRBV28 and TRBJ2-7; no clear D. The V end was cut by 4 bases, the J end by 2 bases, with 9 bases between. Germline loops: CDR1 MDHEN, CDR2 SYDVKM. The CDR3 contains 13 residues. Here the CDR3 reads CASSSRFTYEQYF. CDR3 DNA sequence: TGTGCCAGCAGTTCACGGTTTACCTACGAGCAGTACTTC.

The chain uses TRBV9 and TRBJ2-1; D possibly corresponds to TRBD2 (6 bases). The CDR3 length is 15 residues. The V end was cut by 3 bases, the J end by 0 bases, with 10 bases between. The germline CDR1 and CDR2 sequences are SGDLS and YYNGEE. The CDR3 nucleotides are TGTGCCAGCAGCGCGGGGGTCAGCTCCTACAATGAGCAGTTCTTC. Protein product: CASSAGVSSYNEQFF.

J is TRBJ1-5 and V is TRBV6-6; D is undetermined. Trimming pared 5 bases from V and 7 bases from J, leaving 15 bases between. Germline CDR1 and CDR2: MNHNY and SVGAGI (reference sequence). The CDR3 length is 14 residues. The CDR3 loop is CASSKGGFGQPQHF. DNA of the CDR3: TGTGCCAGCAGTAAGGGAGGATTCGGCCAGCCCCAGCATTTT.

This clone has a handful of counts. The gene calls are TRBV7-2 and TRBJ2-3; 9 positions match TRBD1. This CDR3 has 15 residues. V shed 5 bases and J 7 bases; nucleotides not matched to a gene: 10. Germline V gene data show CDR1 as SGHTA and CDR2 as FQGNSA. The CDR3 reads CASSGPGTGKNTQYF. CDR3 in DNA: TGTGCCAGCAGCGGACCCGGGACAGGGAAAAATACGCAGTATTTT.

The rearrangement uses TRBV7-6 and TRBJ2-2; possibly TRBD2 for D (6 bases). The V end was cut by 5 bases, the J end by 1 base, with 17 bases between. Germline V lookup: CDR1 SGHVS, CDR2 FNYEAQ. This CDR3 spans 17 amino acids. CDR3 sequence reads: CASSPQDGSGNTGELFF. The CDR3 region has the DNA TGTGCCAGCAGCCCCCAAGATGGTAGCGGGAACACCGGGGAGCTGTTTTTT.

The rearrangement joins TRBV19 to TRBJ1-2, with D maybe TRBD1 (6 bases). The V gene lost 6 bases and the J gene lost 6 bases, with 14 bases spanning the gap. The CDR3 contains 13 residues. From germline, CDR1 is LNHDA and CDR2 SQIVND (reference sequence). For the CDR3, the DNA is TGTGCCAGTAGGGCCCCGGGGGCGCATGGCTACACCTTC. Amino acid sequence: CASRAPGAHGYTF.

The rearrangement links TRBV6-5 to TRBJ1-6; D not certain. V lost 10 bases and J 5 bases, leaving 12 bases between the germline ends. The CDR3 runs 13 residues. The germline gives CDR1 MNHEY, CDR2 SVGAGI. As DNA, the CDR3 is TGTGCCACAGAAGACCCCAATAATTCACCCCTCCACTTT. Translated, it gives CATEDPNNSPLHF.

Remarks on this clone: At the DNA level, this CDR3 is encoded by other sequences in the same sample as well. The V and J genes are TRBV3-1 (or the pseudogene TRBV3-2) and TRBJ1-1, with 9 bases aligning to TRBD1. CDR1 and CDR2 (germline): LGHDT, YNNKEL (reference sequence). The V gene end was trimmed by 4 bases and the J gene end by 4 bases; junction bases not matched to a gene: 4. This CDR3 has 14 amino acids. The CDR3 sequence is CASSLGQGTTEAFF. The CDR3 bases are TGTGCCAGCAGCCTAGGACAGGGGACCACTGAAGCTTTCTTT.

The chain recombines TRBV7-2 with TRBJ1-1, with 7 bases that match TRBD1. This CDR3 contains 15 residues. V was pared by 3 bases and J by 4 bases, with 8 bases of the junction left unmatched. Germline V gene lookup returns CDR1 SGHTA and CDR2 FQGNSA. CDR3 region: CASSFGPSGGTEAFF. The CDR3 DNA is TGTGCCAGCAGCTTTGGTCCATCAGGGGGCACTGAAGCTTTCTTT.

The chain links TRBV30 to TRBJ1-1; tentative D call: TRBD1 (5 bases). V was trimmed by 2 bases and J by 4 bases, leaving 17 bases between them. Germline assignment: CDR1 GTSNPN and CDR2 SVGIG (reference sequence). This CDR3 is built from 15 residues. CDR3 coding DNA: TGTGCCTGGAGTAAATATGGGGCAGGAGGCACTGAAGCTTTCTTT. Residues: CAWSKYGAGGTEAFF.